These 21 T cell receptor beta chains came from one sample sequenced in a study of T cell responses to AZD1222 COVID-19 vaccine. Method: immunoSEQ multiplex PCR; TCRdb's copy keeps in-frame clones and lacks some. The table shows 140,000 to 150,000 clones, with about 92% occurring only once. The specimen was peripheral blood, collected on day 0 of AZD1222 vaccination. These receptor sequences come from an adult in good health.

The chain joins TRBV28 to TRBJ1-1; the D is unclear. Germline V CDR1 and CDR2: MDHEN, SYDVKM. This CDR3 spans 10 amino acids. V was clipped by 5 bases and J by 11 bases, with 9 bases between them. In nucleotides, the CDR3 is TGTGCCAGCAGTGAGGATAGGGCTTTCTTT. Its translation is CASSEDRAFF.

The CDR3, as DNA: TGTGCCAGCAGTTGGGAGACCCAGTACTTC. Translating it yields CASSWETQYF. The gene calls are TRBV25-1 and TRBJ2-5, with D hard to call. Germline lookup yields CDR1 MGHDK and CDR2 SYGVNS. With 5 bases removed from V and 5 bases from J, the gap between germline ends came to 3 bases. The CDR3 has 10 residues.

The chain employs TRBV6-2 or TRBV6-3 and TRBJ1-5; D is ambiguous. Germline CDR1 reads MNHEY; CDR2 reads SVGEGT. Deletions cut 6 bases from V and 3 bases from J, with 24 bases between. The CDR3 has 18 residues. This CDR3 reads CASSRDGPAWDVNQPQHF. Written as DNA, the CDR3 is TGTGCCAGCAGCAGAGACGGGCCTGCTTGGGATGTCAATCAGCCCCAGCATTTT.

The V gene is TRBV5-6, the J gene TRBJ1-2; D is ambiguous. The germline V and J ends were trimmed by 7 bases and 5 bases, with 12 bases remaining between them. This CDR3 spans 12 amino acids. Germline CDR1 and CDR2: SGHDT and YYEEEE. CDR3 protein: CASRGFGYGYTF. The DNA of the CDR3 is TGTGCCAGCCGCGGTTTTGGGTATGGCTACACCTTC. The full variable domain, with the rest looked up from reference TRBV5-6 and TRBJ1-2, is DAGVTQSPTHLIKTRGQQVTLRCSPKSGHDTVSWYQQALGQGPQFIFQYYEEEERQRGNFPDRFSGHQFPNYSSELNVNALLLGDSALYLCASRGFGYGYTFGSGTRLTVV.

The gene calls are TRBV7-2 and TRBJ1-1, with TRBD1 as a possible D gene (6 bases). The CDR3 is 13 amino acids. Trimming pared 5 bases from V and 11 bases from J, leaving 18 bases between. Per the germline V gene, CDR1 is SGHTA and CDR2 is FQGNSA. The DNA for the CDR3 is TGTGCCAGCAGCCCAGAGGGGGGTAGAAAGGCTTTCTTT. The encoded protein is CASSPEGGRKAFF.

This clone was seen just once. Written as DNA, the CDR3 is TGTGCCAGTAGTGCGACAGGGTTGGGCCAGCCCCAGCATTTT. This gives the protein CASSATGLGQPQHF. The J gene is TRBJ1-5, the V gene TRBV19, with TRBD1 identical over 7 bases. The CDR3 loop spans 14 amino acids. Germline CDR1 and CDR2: LNHDA and SQIVND (reference sequence). With 5 bases clipped from V and 7 bases from J, the junction kept 8 bases outside the gene matches.

This chain uses TRBV15 with TRBJ2-3; 16 bases fit TRBD2. V shed 7 bases and J 6 bases; nucleotides not matched to a gene: 4. Germline V lookup: CDR1 LNHNV, CDR2 YYDKDF (reference sequence). This CDR3 spans 15 amino acids. The chain's CDR3 is CATKGTSGGADTQYF. CDR3 nucleotide sequence: TGTGCCACCAAGGGGACTAGCGGGGGGGCGGATACGCAGTATTTT.

The V gene is TRBV24-1, the J gene TRBJ1-2; no clear D. Trimming took off 3 bases at V and 4 bases at J, with 8 bases between the two ends. From germline, CDR1 is KGHDR and CDR2 SFDVKD. This CDR3 has 13 residues. CDR3 bases: TGTGCCACCAGTGATCCGGACCGCTATGGCTACACCTTC. Translating it yields CATSDPDRYGYTF.

The chain has TRBV13 and TRBJ1-1; possibly TRBD1 for D (5 bases). The V end lost 3 bases, the J end lost 2 bases, and 10 bases lay between the germline ends. This CDR3 contains 14 residues. CDR1 is PRHDT, CDR2 FYEKMQ, per germline (reference sequence). CDR3 DNA: TGTGCCAGCAGCTTTTCGACAGTTAACACTGAAGCTTTCTTT. This codes for CASSFSTVNTEAFF.

The rearrangement uses TRBV3-1 (or the pseudogene TRBV3-2) and TRBJ2-1; D remains unclear. CDR1 and CDR2 from the germline V gene are LGHDT and YNNKEL (reference sequence). There are 12 residues in the CDR3. Deletions cut 3 bases from V and 6 bases from J, with 6 bases between. The DNA for the CDR3 is TGTGCCAGCAGCCACGGGCTCAATGAGCAGTTCTTC. Protein product: CASSHGLNEQFF.

In the case of this clone: The sample has other DNA sequences that encode this CDR3 too. This chain connects TRBV4-1 to TRBJ2-5, with D possibly being TRBD2 (6 bases). Germline CDR1 and CDR2: MGHRA and YSYEKL. This CDR3 spans 11 amino acids. Trimming took 4 bases from V and 7 from J, leaving 7 bases between them. The CDR3 loop is CASSLGGTQYF. DNA for the CDR3: TGCGCCAGCAGCCTCGGGGGGACCCAGTACTTC.

The V and J genes are TRBV11-2 and TRBJ2-2, with 10 bases fitting TRBD1. Per the germline V gene, CDR1 is SGHAT and CDR2 is FQNNGV. The V segment lost 1 base and the J segment 1 base; nucleotides outside the gene matches: 3. This CDR3 spans 17 amino acids. The CDR3 region is CASSLVTGGENTGELFF. The CDR3 DNA is TGTGCCAGCAGCTTAGTGACAGGGGGCGAGAACACCGGGGAGCTGTTTTTT. Full variable domain (rest looked up from reference TRBV11-2 and TRBJ2-2): EAGVAQSPRYKIIEKRQSVAFWCNPISGHATLYWYQQILGQGPKLLIQFQNNGVVDDSQLPKDRFSAERLKGVDSTLKIQPAKLEDSAVYLCASSLVTGGENTGELFFGEGSRLTVL.

CDR3 DNA: TGTGCCAGTAGTCCCTGGGGTGGGACTAGTTCATCGGGAAACACAGATACGCAGTATTTT. Amino acids: CASSPWGGTSSSGNTDTQYF. This chain joins TRBV19 and TRBJ2-3, with 8 nucleotides matching TRBD2. The ends lost 5 bases at V and 2 bases at J; junction bases unmatched: 21. CDR3 size: 20 residues. CDR1 is LNHDA, CDR2 SQIVND, per germline (reference sequence).

The J gene is TRBJ2-1, the V gene TRBV7-9; weak D call: TRBD2 (7 bases). V lost 1 base and J 8 bases, leaving 15 bases between the germline ends. The CDR3 has 15 residues. The germline gives CDR1 SEHNR, CDR2 FQNEAQ (reference sequence). CDR3 sequence reads: CASSLVAGRGDEQFF. CDR3 coding DNA: TGTGCCAGCAGCTTAGTAGCTGGGAGGGGGGATGAGCAGTTCTTC. Together with reference TRBV7-9 and TRBJ2-1, the CDR3 gives the full variable domain: DTGVSQNPRHKITKRGQNVTFRCDPISEHNRLYWYRQTLGQGPEFLTYFQNEAQLEKSRLLSDRFSAERPKGSFSTLEIQRTEQGDSAMYLCASSLVAGRGDEQFFGPGTRLTVL.

The CDR3 sequence is CASSRSGGGYNEQFF. DNA of the CDR3: TGTGCCAGCAGTCGTAGCGGGGGGGGCTACAATGAGCAGTTCTTC. The chain joins TRBV3-1 (or the pseudogene TRBV3-2) to TRBJ2-1; 11 bases fit TRBD2. J lost 3 bases, V lost 6 bases, and 4 bases had no gene match. Germline CDR1 LGHDT, CDR2 YNNKEL (reference sequence). The CDR3 totals 15 residues.

V gene TRBV6-5 combines with J gene TRBJ2-7; tentatively, D is TRBD2 (5 bases). The CDR3 contains 13 residues. Trimming left V 3 bases short and J 4 bases short, with 10 bases between. Germline V gene lookup returns CDR1 MNHEY and CDR2 SVGAGI. CDR3 sequence: CASSYAGQYEQYF. The CDR3 region has the DNA TGTGCCAGCAGTTATGCGGGTCAGTACGAGCAGTACTTC.

The chain has TRBV28 and TRBJ1-5, with D hard to call. V was cut by 5 bases and J by 7 bases, with 15 bases left in between. The CDR3 is made up of 14 amino acids. CDR1 and CDR2 (germline): MDHEN, SYDVKM. The CDR3 here is CASSLSGVGQPQHF. The DNA for the CDR3 is TGTGCCAGCAGTCTCTCAGGTGTAGGGCAGCCCCAGCATTTT.

The rearrangement links TRBV20-1 to TRBJ1-5; D is perhaps TRBD1 (5 bases). V lost 3 bases, J lost 2 bases, and 11 bases lay in between. The CDR3 contains 14 residues. Germline V CDR1 and CDR2: DFQATT, SNEGSKA (reference sequence). The CDR3 loop reads CSASFVGGNQPQHF. The CDR3 DNA follows: TGCAGTGCTAGTTTTGTAGGGGGCAATCAGCCCCAGCATTTT.

V usage is TRBV4-2 and J usage is TRBJ1-2; unclear D gene. The CDR3 is made up of 14 amino acids. V gave up 0 bases and J gave up 3 bases, with 8 bases separating them. CDR1 and CDR2 from the germline V gene are LGHNA and YNFKEQ. This CDR3 is CASSQDRADYGYTF. The CDR3 nucleotides read TGTGCCAGCAGCCAAGACCGCGCGGACTATGGCTACACCTTC.

The chain employs TRBV27 and TRBJ2-2; 15 bases map to TRBD2. The CDR3 spans 16 residues. The V segment lost 3 bases and the J segment 6 bases; nucleotides outside the gene matches: 2. Germline assignment: CDR1 MNHEY and CDR2 SMNVEV (reference sequence). The CDR3 DNA is TGTGCCAGCAGTTTCGGACTAGCGGGGGGGCCCGGGGAGCTGTTTTTT. Its translation is CASSFGLAGGPGELFF.

In this sample, this clone turned up once. The chain joins TRBV5-6 to TRBJ1-3; unclear D gene. V lost 0 bases and J 7 bases, leaving 8 bases between the germline ends. This CDR3 region has 13 residues. Germline CDR1 is SGHDT and CDR2 is YYEEEE. The CDR3 spells CASSLDGSNTIYF. In DNA, the CDR3 is TGTGCCAGCAGCTTGGATGGTAGCAACACCATATATTTT.